These 4 T cell receptor beta chains originate from one sample sequenced in a study of OX40 agonist ivuxolimab in advanced cancers. TCRdb's table, derived via immunoSEQ multiplex PCR, lists solely in-frame clones and lacks some. This sample has tens of thousands of clones, with around 90% found just once. This material consisted of CD4+ or CD8+ T cells sorted from blood, taken in a trial of the OX40 agonist ivuxolimab. The receptors were sampled from an adult with an advanced solid tumor such as melanoma, head and neck, liver or kidney cancer.

This clone was picked up a small number of times. The chain uses TRBV7-2 and TRBJ2-7, with a tentative D call TRBD1 (6 bases). Germline CDR1 is SGHTA and CDR2 is FQGNSA. CDR3 length: 14 amino acids. V lost 2 bases and J lost 2, with 10 bases in between. This CDR3 is CASSLTGKAYEQYF. CDR3 sequence (DNA): TGTGCCAGCAGCTTAACAGGGAAGGCCTACGAGCAGTACTTC.

The genes are TRBV30 and TRBJ2-5, with 10 bases matching TRBD1. V lost 5 bases and J lost 3; bases outside the gene matches: 6. CDR3 length: 14 amino acids. The germline CDR1 and CDR2 sequences are GTSNPN and SVGIG (reference sequence). DNA of the CDR3: TGTGCCTGGGACCCGGGACAGGGGAAAGAGACCCAGTACTTC. Its translation is CAWDPGQGKETQYF.

J is TRBJ2-3 and V is TRBV4-3; 9 nucleotides agree with TRBD2. V shed 1 base, J shed 3 bases, and the junction held 5 bases outside the gene matches. The germline V gene has CDR1 LGHNA and CDR2 YSLEER. This CDR3 region has 16 residues. The CDR3 DNA reads as TGCGCCAGCAGCCAAGTGGCTAGCGGGAATACAGATACGCAGTATTTT. As protein: CASSQVASGNTDTQYF.

V is TRBV12-5 and J is TRBJ1-1, with 9 nucleotides matching TRBD1. Germline CDR1 reads LGHNT; CDR2 reads FRNRAP. This CDR3 has 18 amino acids. V trimming: 5 bases; J trimming: 3 bases; junction bases outside the gene matches: 16. The DNA for the CDR3 is TGTGCTAGTGGTCCATACCGGGACAGGGTCCTAGGAGACACTGAAGCTTTCTTT. Its protein is CASGPYRDRVLGDTEAFF.